The 32 T cell receptor beta chains below come from one sample, sequenced in a study of blood T cell repertoires in COVID-19. Repertoires were generated with immunoSEQ multiplex PCR, while TCRdb's copy carries only in-frame clones and drops some. The table includes some 250,000 clones, 75% to 90% detected once. The specimen sequenced was peripheral blood. These receptors originate from a man younger than 45 with active or convalescent COVID-19.

This clone has a handful of counts. The chain joins TRBV15 to TRBJ2-5, with 10 nucleotides matching TRBD1. V shed 8 bases, J shed 5 bases, and the junction held 8 bases outside the gene matches. The CDR3 covers 14 residues. CDR1 is LNHNV and CDR2 is YYDKDF in the germline V gene (reference sequence). CDR3 loop: CATDRGQAGETQYF. As DNA, the CDR3 is TGTGCCACCGACAGGGGGCAAGCGGGGGAGACCCAGTACTTC.

In regard to this clone: In the same sample, other DNA sequences code for this CDR3. The chain employs TRBV11-3 and TRBJ2-2; 8 nucleotides agree with TRBD1. V lost 4 bases to trimming and J lost 3 bases; unmatched junction nucleotides: 7. Germline CDR1 and CDR2: SGHNT and YENEEA. The CDR3 length is 16 residues. The CDR3 DNA follows: TGTGCCAGCAGCTCAGGACAGGGAGTGGACACCGGGGAGCTGTTTTTT. Its translation: CASSSGQGVDTGELFF.

The rearrangement joins TRBV24-1 to TRBJ2-7, with D possibly being TRBD1 (5 bases). Trimming pared 4 bases from V and 2 bases from J, leaving 11 bases between. The CDR3 covers 14 residues. Looked up from germline, CDR1 is KGHDR and CDR2 is SFDVKD. As DNA, the CDR3 is TGTGCCACCAGTGAGTCCAGGGCCCCCTACGAGCAGTACTTC. This sequence encodes CATSESRAPYEQYF.

The rearrangement links TRBV5-6 to TRBJ2-1; 8 bases align to TRBD2. Germline CDR1 is SGHDT and CDR2 is YYEEEE. V lost 6 bases, J lost 3 bases, and 8 bases stayed unmatched. This CDR3 contains 15 residues. CDR3 in DNA: TGTGCCAGCAATCTTCCCGCGGGGGGCTACAATGAGCAGTTCTTC. Encoded protein: CASNLPAGGYNEQFF.

The chain links TRBV20-1 to TRBJ1-5; no firm D call. The CDR3 spans 13 residues. CDR1 and CDR2 (germline): DFQATT, SNEGSKA (reference sequence). Trimming shortened V by 3 bases and J by 0 bases, and 6 bases separated the two germline ends. The CDR3 DNA is TGCAGTGCTAGTCCCAGTAGCAATCAGCCCCAGCATTTT. It translates to CSASPSSNQPQHF.

The chain carries TRBV7-2 and TRBJ2-2; no clear D gene. This CDR3 contains 13 residues. Between the trimmed V and J ends, which lost 4 bases and 5 bases, there was a span of 8 bases. Germline CDR1 is SGHTA and CDR2 is FQGNSA. Here the CDR3 DNA reads TGTGCCAGCAGCTCACTCCGAACCGGGGAGCTGTTTTTT. Its protein is CASSSLRTGELFF.

This chain connects TRBV5-1 to TRBJ2-7; TRBD2 matches at 10 bases. Per the germline V gene, CDR1 is SGHRS and CDR2 is YFSETQ. The CDR3 sequence is 16 residues long. J was trimmed by 0 bases and V by 3 bases; bases with no gene match: 6. For the CDR3, the DNA is TGCGCCAGCAGCTCAACTAGCGGGGAGACCTCCTACGAGCAGTACTTC. Translated, it gives CASSSTSGETSYEQYF. The whole variable domain, filled in from reference TRBV5-1 and TRBJ2-7, reads KAGVTQTPRYLIKTRGQQVTLSCSPISGHRSVSWYQQTPGQGLQFLFEYFSETQRNKGNFPGRFSGRQFSNSRSEMNVSTLELGDSALYLCASSSTSGETSYEQYFGPGTRLTVT.

V usage is TRBV9 and J usage is TRBJ1-1; TRBD1 matches 10 bases. The CDR3 has 16 amino acids. Trimming at V came to 0 bases and at J to 2 bases, leaving 4 bases not matched to a gene. Looked up from germline, CDR1 is SGDLS and CDR2 is YYNGEE. The CDR3: CASSVGGQGVNTEAFF. CDR3 bases: TGTGCCAGCAGCGTAGGAGGACAGGGGGTAAACACTGAAGCTTTCTTT.

This clone was observed once. The J gene is TRBJ2-7, the V gene TRBV28, with D possibly matching TRBD2 (5 bases). The V gene lost 10 bases and the J gene lost 0 bases, with 16 bases spanning the gap. Germline V CDR1 and CDR2: MDHEN, SYDVKM. The length of the CDR3 is 14 residues. The CDR3 DNA follows: TGTGCCACCCGTCGGGGTTGGGGCTCCTACGAGCAGTACTTC. Amino acids: CATRRGWGSYEQYF.

The genes are TRBV7-6 and TRBJ2-7; the D is unclear. Germline CDR1 SGHVS, CDR2 FNYEAQ. The CDR3 covers 12 residues. Trimming pared 4 bases from V and 0 bases from J, leaving 4 bases between. The CDR3: CASSSSSYEQYF. The CDR3 DNA follows: TGTGCCAGCAGCTCCTCCTCCTACGAGCAGTACTTC.

This chain links TRBV18 with TRBJ1-1; 9 bases fit TRBD1. The CDR3 contains 16 residues. V lost 3 bases to trimming and J lost 0 bases; unmatched junction nucleotides: 5. Germline V gives CDR1 KGHSH, CDR2 LQKENI. Written as DNA, the CDR3 is TGTGCCAGCTCACCGGGACAGGGAGGGTTGAACACTGAAGCTTTCTTT. Translating gives CASSPGQGGLNTEAFF.

This chain uses TRBV2 with TRBJ1-1; a weak D match, TRBD1 (5 bases). With 1 base removed from V and 3 bases from J, the gap between germline ends came to 15 bases. This CDR3 region has 16 residues. Germline V gives CDR1 SNHLY, CDR2 FYNNEI. The CDR3 nucleotides are TGTGCCAGCAGTGAAGGCGGGGTCGGAGGGGACACTGAAGCTTTCTTT. It specifies CASSEGGVGGDTEAFF.

The J gene is TRBJ1-6, the V gene TRBV5-4; TRBD1 agrees at 7 bases. Germline lookup yields CDR1 SGHNT and CDR2 YYREEE (reference sequence). This CDR3 spans 17 amino acids. With 3 bases clipped from V and 8 bases from J, the junction kept 14 bases outside the gene matches. The CDR3 coding sequence is TGTGCCAGCAGCTCCCGACAGGGCACGGCTATGGATTCACCCCTCCACTTT. Protein product: CASSSRQGTAMDSPLHF. The whole variable domain, remainder taken from reference TRBV5-4 and TRBJ1-6, is ETGVTQSPTHLIKTRGQQVTLRCSSQSGHNTVSWYQQALGQGPQFIFQYYREEENGRGNFPPRFSGLQFPNYSSELNVNALELDDSALYLCASSSRQGTAMDSPLHFGNGTRLTVT.

This chain joins TRBV7-8 and TRBJ1-4; TRBD1 matches at 9 bases. The CDR3 loop spans 17 amino acids. Per germline, CDR1 SGHVS and CDR2 FQNEAQ. The V segment lost 5 bases and the J segment 4 bases; nucleotides outside the gene matches: 11. The DNA of the CDR3 is TGTGCCAGCAGCAGACAGGGGGGACCAAGGATTAATGAAAAACTGTTTTTT. Its translation: CASSRQGGPRINEKLFF.

The CDR3 bases are TGTGCCAGCAGCTTAGATTTTAGCGGGGGGTTCTACAATGAGCAGTTCTTC. Its protein product is CASSLDFSGGFYNEQFF. The V call is TRBV11-3, the J call TRBJ2-1; 10 positions match TRBD2. The junction had 5 bases not matched to a gene; V was cut back by 0 bases and J by 3 bases. Germline V CDR1 and CDR2: SGHNT, YENEEA. The CDR3 length is 17 residues.

For the CDR3, the DNA is TGCGCCAGCAGGGGGGACACCACGAACACTGAAGCTTTCTTT. Protein sequence: CASRGDTTNTEAFF. This rearrangement joins TRBV5-1 to TRBJ1-1; TRBD1 is a possible D gene (6 bases). V was pared by 5 bases and J by 1 base, with 12 bases between. CDR1 SGHRS and CDR2 YFSETQ come from the germline V gene. The CDR3 is 14 amino acids.

The V and J genes are TRBV9 and TRBJ1-5, with D unclear. Trimming took off 1 base at V and 4 bases at J, with 6 bases between the two ends. This CDR3 region has 13 residues. CDR1 and CDR2 from the germline V gene are SGDLS and YYNGEE. The CDR3 spells CASSVSVNQPQHF. DNA of the CDR3: TGTGCCAGCAGCGTATCCGTAAATCAGCCCCAGCATTTT.

This clone has just one count. This rearrangement joins TRBV5-1 to TRBJ1-1; a weak D match, TRBD1 (5 bases). V was cut by 2 bases and J by 2 bases, with 13 bases left in between. The CDR3 runs 15 residues. Per germline, CDR1 SGHRS and CDR2 YFSETQ. The chain's CDR3 is CASSLYLGGNTEAFF. CDR3 coding DNA: TGCGCCAGCAGCTTATATTTGGGGGGTAACACTGAAGCTTTCTTT.

The chain carries TRBV7-8 and TRBJ1-3; no reliable D call. The V end was cut by 2 bases, the J end by 2 bases, with 28 bases between. There are 21 residues in the CDR3. CDR1 and CDR2 (germline): SGHVS, FQNEAQ. The CDR3 nucleotides read TGTGCCAGCAGCTTATATCTCGGGCGGCCCGAAAAAACCGGGGCTGGAAACACCATATATTTT. Translating gives CASSLYLGRPEKTGAGNTIYF. The entire variable domain, with the rest obtained from reference TRBV7-8 and TRBJ1-3, is as follows: GAGVSQSPRYKVAKRGQDVALRCDPISGHVSLFWYQQALGQGPEFLTYFQNEAQLDKSGLPSDRFFAERPEGSVSTLKIQRTQQEDSAVYLCASSLYLGRPEKTGAGNTIYFGEGSWLTVV.

The V gene is TRBV2, the J gene TRBJ2-7, with TRBD1 as a possible D gene (7 bases). The CDR3 has 15 amino acids. The V end was cut by 6 bases, the J end by 0 bases, with 15 bases between. The germline gives CDR1 SNHLY, CDR2 FYNNEI. The DNA for the CDR3 is TGTGCCAGCAGGACAAGGCAGGGGGGCTCCTACGAGCAGTACTTC. Encoded protein: CASRTRQGGSYEQYF.

The CDR3 sequence: CASSSGIRRSDTQYF. In DNA, the CDR3 is TGTGCCAGCAGCTCCGGGATTCGACGTTCAGATACGCAGTATTTT. The chain combines TRBV7-2 with TRBJ2-3; weak D call: TRBD2 (5 bases). Trimming took off 4 bases at V and 4 bases at J, with 15 bases between the two ends. This CDR3 contains 15 residues. Germline CDR1 and CDR2: SGHTA and FQGNSA.

The chain employs TRBV3-1 (or the pseudogene TRBV3-2) and TRBJ2-1; 7 bases align to TRBD2. Germline V lookup: CDR1 LGHDT, CDR2 YNNKEL (reference sequence). The CDR3 contains 13 residues. Trimming removed 4 bases from V and 10 bases from J; junction bases left unmatched: 7. The CDR3, as DNA: TGTGCCAGCAGCCTAAGACTAGCAAGCGAGCAGTTCTTC. Translating gives CASSLRLASEQFF.

This clone occurred once. This chain uses TRBV5-1 with TRBJ2-5, with D possibly being TRBD2 (6 bases). CDR1 is SGHRS, CDR2 YFSETQ, per germline. V gave up 1 base and J gave up 5 bases, with 18 bases separating them. The CDR3 covers 16 residues. The CDR3 reads CASSLTVGDSMETQYF. The CDR3 DNA reads TGCGCCAGCAGCTTGACGGTGGGGGACTCGATGGAGACCCAGTACTTC. Drawing the rest from reference TRBV5-1 and TRBJ2-5, the complete variable domain is KAGVTQTPRYLIKTRGQQVTLSCSPISGHRSVSWYQQTPGQGLQFLFEYFSETQRNKGNFPGRFSGRQFSNSRSEMNVSTLELGDSALYLCASSLTVGDSMETQYFGPGTRLLVL.

This clone turned up a few times. The rearrangement links TRBV11-2 to TRBJ1-6, with no clear D. CDR3 length: 15 amino acids. Looked up from germline, CDR1 is SGHAT and CDR2 is FQNNGV. The ends were cut back, 10 bases at V and 5 bases at J, with 18 bases in the middle. The DNA of the CDR3 is TGTGCCACCGCCCTGAGTACGGGAAATAATTCACCCCTCCACTTT. Amino acids: CATALSTGNNSPLHF. The entire variable domain, with the rest obtained from reference TRBV11-2 and TRBJ1-6, is as follows: EAGVAQSPRYKIIEKRQSVAFWCNPISGHATLYWYQQILGQGPKLLIQFQNNGVVDDSQLPKDRFSAERLKGVDSTLKIQPAKLEDSAVYLCATALSTGNNSPLHFGNGTRLTVT.

V is TRBV19 and J is TRBJ1-4, with D unresolved. The ends were cut back, 8 bases at V and 4 bases at J, with 8 bases in the middle. The CDR3 is 12 residues long. Germline lookup yields CDR1 LNHDA and CDR2 SQIVND (reference sequence). The CDR3 region has the DNA TGTGCCAGTTGCAGGCATAATGAAAAACTGTTTTTT. As protein: CASCRHNEKLFF.

This clone was found a few times. The chain has TRBV7-9 and TRBJ1-1; tentatively, D is TRBD1 (6 bases). V was clipped by 3 bases and J by 8 bases, with 16 bases between them. There are 14 residues in the CDR3. Germline lookup yields CDR1 SEHNR and CDR2 FQNEAQ (reference sequence). The DNA for the CDR3 is TGTGCCAGCAGCTTTTACAGGGTAGAATGGGAAGCTTTCTTT. Protein sequence: CASSFYRVEWEAFF.

The count of this clone is one. The V gene is TRBV7-8, the J gene TRBJ1-1; D not certain. The CDR3 consists of 16 residues. Germline V gene data show CDR1 as SGHVS and CDR2 as FQNEAQ. The V and J ends lost 0 bases and 4 bases respectively, with 15 bases between them. CDR3: CASSLAQGRSFTEAFF. The CDR3 nucleotides are TGTGCCAGCAGCTTAGCGCAAGGGAGAAGTTTCACTGAAGCTTTCTTT.

This sequence joins TRBV10-2 and TRBJ1-1; D is perhaps TRBD1 (6 bases). Germline loops: CDR1 WSHSY, CDR2 SAAADI. Trimming took 0 bases from V and 5 from J, leaving 7 bases between them. The length of the CDR3 is 13 residues. The CDR3 loop reads CASSESGQTEAFF. The CDR3 DNA follows: TGCGCCAGCAGTGAGTCTGGACAGACTGAAGCTTTCTTT.

This chain uses TRBV19 with TRBJ2-3, with 8 bases aligning to TRBD2. The CDR3 has 18 residues. V was pared by 3 bases and J by 5 bases, with 16 bases of the junction left unmatched. The germline V gene has CDR1 LNHDA and CDR2 SQIVND (reference sequence). CDR3 sequence: CASSMGGAVSGGLDTQYF. CDR3 bases: TGTGCCAGTAGTATGGGAGGGGCCGTCAGCGGGGGCTTAGATACGCAGTATTTT. Based on the CDR3 plus reference TRBV19 and TRBJ2-3, the full variable domain is DGGITQSPKYLFRKEGQNVTLSCEQNLNHDAMYWYRQDPGQGLRLIYYSQIVNDFQKGDIAEGYSVSREKKESFPLTVTSAQKNPTAFYLCASSMGGAVSGGLDTQYFGPGTRLTVL.

This rearrangement joins TRBV20-1 to TRBJ2-7; 11 bases fit TRBD2. With V trimmed by 3 bases and J by 4 bases, 8 bases remained unmatched. Germline V gene lookup returns CDR1 DFQATT and CDR2 SNEGSKA (reference sequence). The length of the CDR3 is 15 residues. CDR3 sequence (DNA): TGCAGTGCTAGTGACATAGCGGGGGGGCCTTACGAGCAGTACTTC. Protein: CSASDIAGGPYEQYF.

This rearrangement joins TRBV5-4 to TRBJ2-3; 8 bases map to TRBD1. V shed 5 bases and J 3 bases; nucleotides not matched to a gene: 8. Germline CDR1 SGHNT, CDR2 YYREEE (reference sequence). The CDR3 totals 15 residues. In nucleotides, the CDR3 is TGTGCCAGCAGACCAGGGGGCGCGGGTACAGATACGCAGTATTTT. Encoded protein: CASRPGGAGTDTQYF.

The chain links TRBV7-3 to TRBJ2-1, with 13 bases aligning to TRBD2. The germline V gene encodes CDR1 SGHTA and CDR2 FQGTGA. The junction had 9 bases not matched to a gene; V was cut back by 5 bases and J by 8 bases. The length of the CDR3 is 16 residues. In nucleotides, the CDR3 is TGTGCCAGCAGCCTTACTAGCGGGGGGGCCTTTTATGAGCAGTTCTTC. Protein sequence: CASSLTSGGAFYEQFF.